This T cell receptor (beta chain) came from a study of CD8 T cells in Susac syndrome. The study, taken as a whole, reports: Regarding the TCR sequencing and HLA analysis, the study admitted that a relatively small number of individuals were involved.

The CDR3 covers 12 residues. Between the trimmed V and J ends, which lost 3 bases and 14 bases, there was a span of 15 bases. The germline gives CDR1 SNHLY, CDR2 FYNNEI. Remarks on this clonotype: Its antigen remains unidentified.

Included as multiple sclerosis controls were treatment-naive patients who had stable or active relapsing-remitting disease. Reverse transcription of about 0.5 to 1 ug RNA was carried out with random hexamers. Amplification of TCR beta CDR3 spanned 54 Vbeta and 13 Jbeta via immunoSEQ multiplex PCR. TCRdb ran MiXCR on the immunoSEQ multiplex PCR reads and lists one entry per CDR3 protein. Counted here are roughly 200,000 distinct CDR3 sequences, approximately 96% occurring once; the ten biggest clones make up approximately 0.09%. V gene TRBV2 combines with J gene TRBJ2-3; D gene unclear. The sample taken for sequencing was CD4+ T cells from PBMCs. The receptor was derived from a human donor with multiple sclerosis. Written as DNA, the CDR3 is TGTGCCAGCAGTGAGACCCTTCTTCAACTGTATTTT. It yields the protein CASSETLLQLYF.